These T cell receptor beta chains were read from a single sample in a study of T cell repertoires in cytomegalovirus infection. TCRdb reanalysed the reads using MiXCR and keeps one entry per CDR3 protein. The sample yields under 600,000 distinct CDR3 sequences, approximately 15% seen once. The sequenced sample consisted of CD8+ T cells from PBMCs. These receptors came from a human donor in good health (CMV status not recorded). Some clones in this sample may be carry-over from other donors' samples. Both conserved end residues are part of each CDR3. Fields, in order: clone size, J gene, V gene, D gene, CDR3 protein, CDR3 DNA. A D gene is named only where the DNA matches it firmly. Clone size is shown for a subset of rows, as once, few, many or a class of expanded clone.

-,TRBJ2-2,TRBV10-3,TRBD2,CAADRGGFGELFF,TGTGCCGCCGACCGGGGGGGTTTTGGGGAGCTGTTTTTT
many,TRBJ2-7,TRBV6-5,-,CASSYSVESRNEQYF,TGTGCCAGCAGTTACTCGGTGGAGAGTCGAAACGAGCAGTACTTC
-,TRBJ1-5,TRBV5-4,TRBD1,CASSPGPGGNQPQHF,TGTGCCAGCAGCCCGGGGCCAGGGGGTAATCAGCCCCAGCATTTT
few,TRBJ2-1,TRBV3-1,-,CASSQPNNEQFF,TGTGCCAGCAGCCAGCCCAACAATGAGCAGTTCTTC
many,TRBJ1-1,TRBV7-9,TRBD1,CASSLDVRDSRNTEAFF,TGTGCCAGCAGCTTAGACGTGAGGGACAGCCGGAACACTGAAGCTTTCTTT
many,TRBJ2-6,TRBV7-6,TRBD1,CASSARTGSGANVLTF,TGTGCCAGCAGCGCACGGACAGGCTCTGGGGCCAACGTCCTGACTTTC
many,TRBJ2-7,TRBV7-9,-,CASSFVGVEGYEQYF,TGTGCCAGCAGCTTTGTGGGGGTGGAGGGCTACGAGCAGTACTTC
-,TRBJ1-1,TRBV5-4,-,CASSLRRELLNTEAFF,TGTGCCAGCAGCCTCAGGAGGGAACTTTTAAACACTGAAGCTTTCTTT
-,TRBJ2-4,TRBV14,-,CASSQVSGDPQYF,TGTGCCAGCAGCCAAGTGTCCGGGGACCCGCAGTACTTC
many,TRBJ2-1,TRBV5-1,TRBD1,CASRRTGSYNEQFF,TGCGCCAGCAGGCGGACAGGGTCCTACAATGAGCAGTTCTTC
-,TRBJ2-7,TRBV11-2,-,CASSREGGREQYF,TGTGCCAGCAGCAGAGAAGGGGGAAGAGAGCAGTACTTC
-,TRBJ2-4,TRBV6-6,-,CASSYLQGAKNIQYF,TGTGCCAGCAGTTACCTCCAGGGAGCCAAAAACATTCAGTACTTC
-,TRBJ1-1,TRBV6-4,-,CASSDGGAGTEAFF,TGTGCCAGCAGTGATGGGGGCGCCGGTACTGAAGCTTTCTTT
-,TRBJ2-1,TRBV9,TRBD1,CASTQGAGNEQFF,TGTGCCAGCACACAGGGGGCGGGAAATGAGCAGTTCTTC
-,TRBJ2-7,TRBV11-2,-,CASSFLASTYEQYF,TGTGCCAGCAGCTTTTTGGCTTCAACCTACGAGCAGTACTTC
many,TRBJ2-1,TRBV11-2,TRBD1,CASSPRQGYNEQFF,TGTGCCAGCAGCCCGCGACAGGGCTACAATGAGCAGTTCTTC
-,TRBJ1-1,TRBV7-9,-,CASSSGVKGLEAFF,TGTGCCAGCAGTTCCGGCGTCAAGGGGCTTGAAGCTTTCTTT
-,TRBJ2-1,TRBV19,TRBD2,CASSPRSGRGNEQFF,TGTGCCAGTAGCCCTAGGAGCGGGAGAGGCAATGAGCAGTTCTTC
many,TRBJ1-1,TRBV11-2,-,CASSFRRRPVGVNTEAFF,TGTGCCAGCAGCTTTCGCCGTAGACCAGTTGGGGTAAACACTGAAGCTTTCTTT
-,TRBJ2-3,TRBV5-1,TRBD2,CASSLGTSATDTQYF,TGCGCCAGCAGCTTGGGGACTAGCGCGACAGATACGCAGTATTTT
few,TRBJ2-6,TRBV3-1,-,CASSQVRAGANVLTF,TGTGCCAGCAGCCAAGTCAGGGCTGGGGCCAACGTCCTGACTTTC
few,TRBJ1-1,TRBV6-5,-,CASSYSGPGSTEAFF,TGTGCCAGCAGTTACTCCGGACCGGGGAGCACTGAAGCTTTCTTT
few,TRBJ2-2,TRBV9,-,CASSGGQGSLTGELFF,TGTGCCAGCAGCGGGGGACAAGGGAGTTTGACCGGGGAGCTGTTTTTT
-,TRBJ2-7,TRBV2,-,CASNPGLAYEQYF,TGTGCCAGCAACCCGGGGCTAGCCTACGAGCAGTACTTC
many,TRBJ1-5,TRBV27,-,CASSLQGGYQPQHF,TGTGCCAGCAGTTTACAGGGAGGTTATCAGCCCCAGCATTTT
few,TRBJ2-7,TRBV27,-,CASSLTRGLSSREQYF,TGTGCCAGCAGTTTAACGCGGGGGCTTAGTTCTCGGGAGCAGTACTTC
few,TRBJ2-5,TRBV28,TRBD1,CASTPQSIRTGGPQETQYF,TGTGCCAGCACCCCACAAAGCATAAGGACAGGGGGGCCCCAAGAGACCCAGTACTTC
many,TRBJ1-1,TRBV6-2/TRBV6-3,-,CASPPDPGWNTEAFF,TGTGCCAGCCCCCCGGACCCGGGATGGAACACTGAAGCTTTCTTT
-,TRBJ2-7,TRBV7-9,-,CASSPGDGPSYEQYF,TGTGCCAGCAGCCCCGGGGACGGCCCCTCCTACGAGCAGTACTTC
many,TRBJ2-1,TRBV7-9,TRBD2,CASTPGGGNEQFF,TGTGCCAGCACCCCTGGGGGGGGGAATGAGCAGTTCTTC
few,TRBJ1-1,TRBV5-1,-,CASKRGSGEAFF,TGCGCCAGCAAAAGGGGAAGCGGTGAAGCTTTCTTT
many,TRBJ2-1,TRBV6-5,-,CASSYRYEQFF,TGTGCCAGCAGTTACCGTTATGAGCAGTTCTTC
many,TRBJ2-5,TRBV12-3/TRBV12-4,-,CASSYPSRGLKKETQYF,TGTGCCAGCAGTTACCCCTCCCGCGGACTCAAGAAAGAGACCCAGTACTTC
-,TRBJ2-5,TRBV12-3/TRBV12-4,TRBD1,CASSTRTGGKETQYF,TGTGCCAGCAGTACCCGGACAGGGGGCAAAGAGACCCAGTACTTC
few,TRBJ2-7,TRBV5-1,TRBD2,CASTPGGGGNEQYF,TGCGCCAGCACCCCCGGGGGGGGGGGGAACGAGCAGTACTTC
many,TRBJ2-1,TRBV6-5,-,CASSYVFGTGSYNEQFF,TGTGCCAGCAGTTACGTTTTTGGAACAGGCTCCTACAATGAGCAGTTCTTC
-,TRBJ2-6,TRBV6-5,TRBD2,CASSSTGLAGGFGANVLTF,TGTGCCAGCAGTTCGACGGGACTAGCGGGGGGATTTGGGGCCAACGTCCTGACTTTC
few,TRBJ2-5,TRBV2,TRBD2,CASRHTSGRYQETQYF,TGTGCCAGCAGACACACTAGCGGAAGGTACCAAGAGACCCAGTACTTC
-,TRBJ1-1,TRBV5-1,TRBD1,CASSARTGGFTEAFF,TGCGCCAGCAGCGCCCGGACAGGGGGCTTCACTGAAGCTTTCTTT
-,TRBJ2-7,TRBV28,TRBD2,CASRQAGLYEQYF,TGTGCCAGCAGGCAAGCGGGACTCTACGAGCAGTACTTC
many,TRBJ2-2,TRBV7-2,-,CASSPSTSSTGELFF,TGTGCCAGCAGCCCCTCGACATCCTCCACCGGGGAGCTGTTTTTT
many,TRBJ1-1,TRBV6-5,-,CASSYGGRGTEAFF,TGTGCCAGCAGTTACGGGGGTAGGGGCACTGAAGCTTTCTTT
-,TRBJ2-3,TRBV12-3/TRBV12-4,TRBD2,CASRGLAGGNTDTQYF,TGTGCCAGCAGAGGACTAGCGGGGGGAAACACAGATACGCAGTATTTT
-,TRBJ2-7,TRBV15,-,CATSTPGESYEQYF,TGTGCCACCAGCACTCCCGGCGAGTCCTACGAGCAGTACTTC
-,TRBJ2-7,TRBV27,-,CASSPPGEVIYEQYF,TGTGCCAGCAGTCCCCCGGGGGAAGTCATCTACGAGCAGTACTTC
-,TRBJ2-7,TRBV20-1,TRBD2,CSARGRGLAGGSSYEQYF,TGCAGTGCTAGAGGAAGGGGACTAGCGGGGGGAAGCTCCTACGAGCAGTACTTC
-,TRBJ1-5,TRBV7-9,-,CASSLVAGQPQHF,TGTGCCAGCAGCTTAGTTGCGGGTCAGCCCCAGCATTTT
many,TRBJ1-5,TRBV12-3/TRBV12-4,-,CATRPSGGQPQHF,TGTGCCACAAGACCGTCCGGGGGACAGCCCCAGCATTTT
-,TRBJ2-2,TRBV4-2,-,CASSQDPAGWTGELFF,TGTGCCAGCAGCCAAGATCCCGCCGGGTGGACCGGGGAGCTGTTTTTT
many,TRBJ1-2,TRBV12-3/TRBV12-4,-,CASSLRGLNSRDYGYTF,TGTGCCAGCAGTTTGCGGGGTTTGAATTCTCGAGACTATGGCTACACCTTC
-,TRBJ1-2,TRBV7-9,-,CASSSESLRGRPYTF,TGTGCCAGCAGCTCGGAATCCCTGCGGGGGAGGCCCTACACCTTC